This T cell receptor (beta chain) was sequenced during a study of OX40 agonist ivuxolimab in advanced cancers. Study-wide context: Partial responses, seen in three patients, involved one hepatocellular carcinoma and two cutaneous melanomas.

The germline V gene encodes CDR1 SEHNR and CDR2 FQNEAQ (reference sequence). There are 14 residues in the CDR3. V gave up 1 base and J gave up 5 bases, with 11 bases separating them. Study observations and caveats: There was clonal expansion of CD4+ and CD8+ blood T cells by week 6 at 0.1 to 3.0 mg/kg.

On this clone itself: Its antigen is not known.

TCRdb's table, derived via immunoSEQ multiplex PCR, lists solely in-frame clones and lacks some. The table includes over 70,000 clones, about 88% detected once. The V gene is TRBV7-9, the J gene TRBJ2-5; TRBD2 is a possible D gene (5 bases). The specimen comprised CD4+ or CD8+ T cells sorted from blood, sampled in a trial of the OX40 agonist ivuxolimab. This TCR derives from an adult with an advanced solid tumor such as melanoma, head and neck, liver or kidney cancer. This CDR3 reads CASSLGEYTETQYF. The CDR3, as DNA: TGTGCCAGCAGCTTAGGGGAGTATACGGAGACCCAGTACTTC.